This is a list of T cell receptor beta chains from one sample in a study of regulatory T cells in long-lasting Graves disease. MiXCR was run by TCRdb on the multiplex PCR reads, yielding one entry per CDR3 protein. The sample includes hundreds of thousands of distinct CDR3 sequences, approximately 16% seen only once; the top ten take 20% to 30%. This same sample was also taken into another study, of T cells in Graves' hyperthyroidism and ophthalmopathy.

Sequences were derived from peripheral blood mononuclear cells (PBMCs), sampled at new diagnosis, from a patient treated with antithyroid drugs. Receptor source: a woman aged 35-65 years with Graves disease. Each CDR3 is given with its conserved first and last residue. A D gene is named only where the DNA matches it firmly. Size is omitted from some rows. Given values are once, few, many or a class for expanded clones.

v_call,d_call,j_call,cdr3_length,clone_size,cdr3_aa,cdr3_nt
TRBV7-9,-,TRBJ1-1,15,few,CASSLSRTRDSEAFF,TGTGCCAGCAGCCTAAGCCGGACCAGAGACTCTGAAGCTTTCTTT
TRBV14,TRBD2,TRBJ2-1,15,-,CASSARLAGGNEQFF,TGTGCCAGCAGCGCGAGACTAGCGGGGGGCAATGAGCAGTTCTTC
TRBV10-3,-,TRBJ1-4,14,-,CAISSGTTNEKLFF,TGTGCCATCAGCTCCGGGACTACTAATGAAAAACTGTTTTTT
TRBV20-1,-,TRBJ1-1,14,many,CSASPRRRDTEAFF,TGCAGTGCTAGTCCCCGCAGGAGGGACACTGAAGCTTTCTTT
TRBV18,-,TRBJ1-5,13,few,CASSGMSNQPQHF,TGTGCCAGCTCAGGGATGAGCAATCAGCCCCAGCATTTT
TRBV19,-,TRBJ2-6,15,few,CASSWVGSGANVLTF,TGTGCCAGTAGTTGGGTTGGCTCTGGGGCCAACGTCCTGACTTTC
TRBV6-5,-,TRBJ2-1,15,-,CASSSRAGRYNEQFF,TGTGCCAGCAGTTCCCGGGCGGGACGGTACAATGAGCAGTTCTTC
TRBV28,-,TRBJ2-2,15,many,CASSRRVPNTGELFF,TGTGCCAGCAGCCGCAGAGTCCCGAACACCGGGGAGCTGTTTTTT
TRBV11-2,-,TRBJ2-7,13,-,CASRRRGSYEQYF,TGTGCCAGCAGGAGACGGGGGTCCTACGAGCAGTACTTC
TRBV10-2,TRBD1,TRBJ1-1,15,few,CASSEYQGADTEAFF,TGCGCCAGCAGTGAGTACCAGGGGGCTGACACTGAAGCTTTCTTT
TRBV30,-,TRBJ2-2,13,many,CAWTGQDTGELFF,TGTGCCTGGACCGGGCAGGACACCGGGGAGCTGTTTTTT
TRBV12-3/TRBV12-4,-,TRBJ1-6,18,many,CASSRNRDWSSGNSPLHF,TGTGCCAGCAGTCGCAATCGGGACTGGAGCTCGGGTAATTCACCCCTCCACTTT
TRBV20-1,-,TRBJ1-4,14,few,CSASSRGGYEKLFF,TGCAGTGCTAGCTCCAGGGGCGGTTATGAAAAACTGTTTTTT
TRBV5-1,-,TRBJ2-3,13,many,CASNAALEDTQYF,TGCGCCAGCAATGCCGCCTTGGAGGATACGCAGTATTTT
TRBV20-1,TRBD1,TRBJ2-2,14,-,CSASRTGITGELFF,TGCAGTGCTAGTAGGACAGGGATTACCGGGGAGCTGTTTTTT
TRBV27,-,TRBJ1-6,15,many,CASSLGGTYNSPLHF,TGTGCCAGCAGCCTAGGGGGGACCTATAATTCACCCCTCCACTTT
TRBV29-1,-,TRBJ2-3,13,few,CSVERQGADTQYF,TGCAGCGTTGAACGGCAGGGCGCAGATACGCAGTATTTT
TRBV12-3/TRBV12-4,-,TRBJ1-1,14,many,CASGWGAANTEAFF,TGTGCCAGCGGGTGGGGGGCTGCGAACACTGAAGCTTTCTTT
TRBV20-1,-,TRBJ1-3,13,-,CSAKASSGNTIYF,TGCAGTGCTAAAGCTAGCTCTGGAAACACCATATATTTT
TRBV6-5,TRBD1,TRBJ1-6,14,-,CASSLTGAYSPLHF,TGTGCCAGCAGTTTGACAGGGGCTTATTCACCCCTCCACTTT
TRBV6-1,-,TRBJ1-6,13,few,CASTHTGSSPLHF,TGTGCCAGCACTCACACAGGGAGTTCACCCCTCCACTTT
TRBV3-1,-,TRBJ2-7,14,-,CASSQRIHSYGQYF,TGTGCCAGCAGCCAACGGATCCACTCCTACGGGCAGTACTTC
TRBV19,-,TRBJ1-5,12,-,CASSASPGPQHF,TGTGCCAGTAGTGCCAGCCCGGGGCCCCAGCATTTT
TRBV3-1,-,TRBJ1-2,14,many,CASSPHGSNYGYTF,TGTGCCAGCAGCCCCCACGGGTCTAACTATGGCTACACCTTC
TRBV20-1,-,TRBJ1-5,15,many,CSALPARVLNQPQHF,TGCAGTGCCCTCCCAGCCAGGGTCCTCAATCAGCCCCAGCATTTT
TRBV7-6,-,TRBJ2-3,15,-,CASRAFKGGTDTQYF,TGTGCCAGCAGGGCTTTTAAGGGTGGCACAGATACGCAGTATTTT
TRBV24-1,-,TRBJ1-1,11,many,CATSVGNEAFF,TGTGCCACCAGTGTGGGGAATGAAGCTTTCTTT
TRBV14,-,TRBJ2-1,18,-,CASSRGVGVHSSYNEQFF,TGTGCCAGCAGCCGGGGGGTGGGGGTTCACAGCTCCTACAATGAGCAGTTCTTC
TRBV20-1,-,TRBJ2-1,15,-,CSARGQGNPYNEQFF,TGCAGTGCTAGAGGGCAGGGAAACCCCTACAATGAGCAGTTCTTC